This T cell receptor beta chain was identified during a study of control samples from healthy donors and cancer patients. The table came from immunoSEQ multiplex PCR; TCRdb's copy has only in-frame clones and leaves some out. The sample shows 100,000 to 150,000 clones, roughly 92% of them seen only once. V gave up 1 base and J gave up 2 bases; unmatched junction bases: 2. CDR3 length: 15 residues. The germline V gene encodes CDR1 LNHDA and CDR2 SQIVND (reference sequence). This clone was counted a single time. The rearrangement uses TRBV19 and TRBJ2-4; TRBD2 matches at 7 bases. Sequences were obtained from blood. This receptor was taken from a man between 18 and 29 years old in good health. CDR3 sequence reads: CASSIGGGSKNIQYF. In DNA form, the CDR3 reads TGTGCCAGTAGTATAGGGGGGGGATCCAAAAACATTCAGTACTTC. The full variable domain, with the rest looked up from reference TRBV19 and TRBJ2-4, is DGGITQSPKYLFRKEGQNVTLSCEQNLNHDAMYWYRQDPGQGLRLIYYSQIVNDFQKGDIAEGYSVSREKKESFPLTVTSAQKNPTAFYLCASSIGGGSKNIQYFGAGTRLSVL.